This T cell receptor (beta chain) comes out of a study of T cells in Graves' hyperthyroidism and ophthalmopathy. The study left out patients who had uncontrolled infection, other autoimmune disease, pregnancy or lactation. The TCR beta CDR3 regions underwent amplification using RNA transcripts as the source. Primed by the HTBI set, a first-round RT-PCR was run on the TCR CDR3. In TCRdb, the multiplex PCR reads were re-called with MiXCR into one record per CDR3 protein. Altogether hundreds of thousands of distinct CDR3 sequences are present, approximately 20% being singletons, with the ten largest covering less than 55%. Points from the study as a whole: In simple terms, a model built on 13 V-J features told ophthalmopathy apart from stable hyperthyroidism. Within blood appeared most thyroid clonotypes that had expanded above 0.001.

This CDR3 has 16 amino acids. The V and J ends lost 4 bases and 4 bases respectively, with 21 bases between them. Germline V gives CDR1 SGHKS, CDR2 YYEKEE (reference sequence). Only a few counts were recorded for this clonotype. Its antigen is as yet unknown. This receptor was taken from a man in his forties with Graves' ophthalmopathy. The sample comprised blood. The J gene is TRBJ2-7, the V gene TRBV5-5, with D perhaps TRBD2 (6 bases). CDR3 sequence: CASSRGTGRRLYEQYF. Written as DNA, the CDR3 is TGTGCCAGCAGCCGGGGGACGGGGAGGCGGCTGTACGAGCAGTACTTC.